Reported below is one T cell receptor (beta chain). Assay: immunoSEQ multiplex PCR; the TCRdb copy retains only in-frame clones and omits some. The sample shows 150,000 to 180,000 clones, about four fifths of them seen only once. V shed 2 bases and J 0 bases; nucleotides not matched to a gene: 4. CDR3 length equals 16 residues. Germline V gene sequence: CDR1 KGHSH, CDR2 LQKENI. This entry comes from a study of blood T cell repertoires in COVID-19. Study information: Acute and convalescent COVID-19 samples came from the United States, Italy and Spain.

The chain links TRBV18 to TRBJ2-3; TRBD1 aligns across 8 bases. Source material: peripheral blood. The sequence came from a woman aged 55-70 years with acute or convalescent COVID-19. The CDR3 reads CASSPSGQVSTDTQYF. In DNA, the CDR3 is TGTGCCAGCTCACCATCGGGACAGGTTAGCACAGATACGCAGTATTTT.